The sequence of this T cell receptor (beta chain) was determined in a study of control samples from healthy donors and cancer patients. CDR1 is SGDLS and CDR2 is YYNGEE in the germline V gene. J gave up 6 bases and V 0 bases, and 5 bases lay outside the gene matches. CDR3 length equals 14 residues. TCRdb keeps only in-frame clones here, not all; method: immunoSEQ multiplex PCR. Among approximately 100,000 clones listed, about four fifths were seen once. This clonotype was sampled from a man in his 70s with lung cancer. The chain couples TRBV9 to TRBJ2-7, with 8 bases aligning to TRBD2. Sequencing was carried out using PBMCs. CDR3 coding DNA: TGTGCCAGCAGCGTAGCCCGTAGCGGGGTCGAGCAGTACTTC. It codes for CASSVARSGVEQYF.